This T cell receptor (beta chain) originates from a study of identifying expanded T cells in peripheral blood (dated by TCRdb to between 2018 and 2020). As for the study more broadly: Technical replicates were generated by sequencing separate aliquots of the same genomic DNA pool, and four replicates were compared pairwise. Overall study results and their limits: The authors expected that over much longer intervals, such as months to years, biological variance in healthy repertoires might increase even further. The binomial model flagged roughly 1.1 differentially abundant clones between technical replicates, compared with about 16 over roughly 2 weeks and 19 over around four weeks. Across all healthy-donor time intervals, the beta-binomial model significantly lowered both the number of clones called differentially abundant and the false-positive rate. For all healthy donors, the variance in clone template counts between roughly 2-week samples rose significantly as total template count increased.

TCRbeta CDR3 regions were profiled by bias-controlled multiplex PCR amplification of genomic DNA with the immunoSEQ Assay. The study's processing was this. The absolute abundance of each unique TCRbeta CDR3 region was quantified after sequences were collapsed and filtered. Differential abundance was tested with two models: a binomial (Fisher-equivalent) model and a beta-binomial model that adds time-dependent variance fitted from healthy donors. Clones with fewer than 5 combined templates were excluded, and clones with Benjamini-Hochberg FDR below 0.01 were called differentially abundant. Beta-binomial variance was modeled as a function of total template count across the two samples using the form v = (b*log(k)+a)^2. As stored in TCRdb, this immuneACCESS dataset retains in-frame rearrangements with V and J assigned. A fraction of the clones does not appear; measured against another copy, unresolved V genes explain less than half of the discrepancy, and the remainder lacks a known reason. V and J calls and clone size come straight from that table; D and trimming were deduced from the DNA. This sample holds about 47,000 clones; 82% were observed only once. Around 15% of the sample comes from the top ten.

The CDR1 and CDR2 encoded by the germline V gene (reference sequence) are SEHNR and FQNEAQ. Including cysteine and phenylalanine, the CDR3 has 14 amino acids. The read is trimmed to its CDR3 DNA, 42 bases read in frame from base 1. The trim is 7 bases for V and 0 bases for J, with a gap of 12 bases between the germline ends. Of note for this clone: Its antigen remains unidentified. No much larger clone is present one base from it, and per-base qualities are unavailable.

No immune events such as infections were documented for the healthy donors during the collection period. Healthy-donor blood repertoires served as a training cohort to calibrate time-dependent variance in a beta-binomial model of T-cell clone differential abundance. The training cohort included around 10 healthy donors, of whom 3 were female and 7 were male. Donor ages ranged from about 29 to 70 years, with an average of 43 years. Whole blood was collected from each healthy donor at three time points spaced two weeks apart and obtained from a commercial supplier. Genomic DNA was extracted from unsorted whole blood for immunosequencing.

The sequence came from a person aged 18-70 years in good health. Recombination linked TRBV7-9 to TRBJ2-5; perhaps TRBD1 is the D gene, with 5 bases matching. Sequenced material: blood. The encoded CDR3 is CASTPGQYQETQYF. The DNA sequence reads TGTGCCAGCACACCAGGGCAGTACCAAGAGACCCAGTACTTC.